This is a list of T cell receptor beta chains from one sample in a study of blood T cells in healthy people across ages. TCRdb analysed the 5' RACE reads with MiXCR anew, one entry per CDR3 protein. The sample comprises hundreds of thousands of distinct CDR3 sequences, less than 35% of which are singletons, and about 15% rests with the top ten. The sequencing sample was made of blood. The origin of the receptors is an elderly woman in good health. CDR3s include the opening cysteine and the closing phenylalanine or tryptophan. The D gene is left open where the match is weak. Only part of the rows carry a size: once, few, many, or a class if the clone is expanded.

TRBJ1-4	TRBV29-1	once	-	CSAVTGGSNEKLFF	TGCAGCGCCGTCACTGGGGGCTCTAATGAAAAACTGTTTTTT
TRBJ2-2	TRBV6-5	few	-	CASSYGLAQTGELFF	TGTGCCAGCAGTTACGGGCTAGCCCAAACCGGGGAGCTGTTTTTT
TRBJ2-5	TRBV20-1	-	TRBD2	CNASDSGGALFQETQYF	TGCAATGCTAGTGACAGCGGGGGGGCCTTATTCCAAGAGACCCAGTACTTC
TRBJ2-1	TRBV30	-	TRBD2	CAWNLAGGSSSYNEQFF	TGTGCCTGGAATCTAGCGGGGGGTTCTAGCTCCTACAATGAGCAGTTCTTC
TRBJ2-1	TRBV4-3	-	-	CASSQEPGGEQFF	TGCGCCAGCAGCCAAGAACCCGGGGGTGAGCAGTTCTTC
TRBJ1-2	TRBV4-3	many	-	CASSQVVKGSYGYTF	TGCGCCAGCAGCCAAGTCGTGAAGGGCTCCTATGGCTACACCTTC
TRBJ2-3	TRBV5-1	-	-	CASSLGRMHTDTQYF	TGCGCCAGCAGCTTGGGTCGCATGCACACAGATACGCAGTATTTT
TRBJ2-3	TRBV7-9	many	-	CASSPLGRSGDTQYF	TGTGCCAGCAGCCCCCTGGGGAGATCAGGGGATACGCAGTATTTT
TRBJ2-2	TRBV20-1	-	-	CSAKDYLDTGELFF	TGCAGTGCTAAAGACTATCTCGACACCGGGGAGCTGTTTTTT
TRBJ2-5	TRBV7-3	many	TRBD2	CASSFRGGSETQYF	TGTGCCAGCAGCTTTCGGGGGGGCTCAGAGACCCAGTACTTC
TRBJ2-1	TRBV3-1	-	TRBD2	CASSQARAGGTNEQFF	TGTGCCAGCAGCCAGGCCCGAGCGGGGGGGACCAATGAGCAGTTCTTC
TRBJ2-5	TRBV20-1	many	-	CSARAGPETQYF	TGCAGTGCTAGAGCAGGGCCGGAGACCCAGTACTTC
TRBJ2-7	TRBV5-1	-	-	CASSLETLSYEQYF	TGCGCCAGCAGCTTGGAGACACTCTCCTACGAGCAGTACTTC
TRBJ2-3	TRBV20-1	-	TRBD2	CSARDQGGGGPVGADTQYF	TGCAGTGCTAGAGATCAGGGCGGGGGGGGCCCCGTCGGCGCGGATACGCAGTATTTT
TRBJ2-1	TRBV28	many	-	CASSLLASSYNEQFF	TGTGCCAGCAGTTTATTGGCGAGCTCCTACAATGAGCAGTTCTTC
TRBJ2-7	TRBV20-1	many	-	CSARISGAYEQYF	TGCAGTGCCCGTATATCGGGGGCCTACGAGCAGTACTTC
TRBJ2-1	TRBV29-1	-	-	CSVESHRDNEQFF	TGCAGCGTTGAATCTCACAGGGACAATGAGCAGTTCTTC
TRBJ2-1	TRBV4-3	many	-	CASSQDKGGPYNEQFF	TGCGCCAGCAGCCAAGATAAGGGGGGCCCCTACAATGAGCAGTTCTTC
TRBJ2-1	TRBV20-1	many	TRBD1	CSASDRDEQFF	TGCAGTGCATCGGACAGGGACGAGCAGTTCTTC
TRBJ2-1	TRBV19	many	-	CASSQRGEQFF	TGTGCCAGTAGCCAAAGGGGTGAGCAGTTCTTC
TRBJ1-2	TRBV30	few	TRBD1	CAWTPWGQENYGYTF	TGTGCCTGGACGCCATGGGGACAGGAAAACTATGGCTACACCTTC
TRBJ2-7	TRBV6-1	-	TRBD2	CASSEGTSGSYEQYF	TGTGCCAGCAGTGAAGGGACTAGCGGATCCTACGAGCAGTACTTC
TRBJ1-6	TRBV6-1	-	-	CASTEVRINSPLHF	TGTGCCAGCACGGAGGTGAGGATAAATTCACCCCTCCACTTT
TRBJ2-7	TRBV27	-	-	CASSFRRTYEQYF	TGTGCCAGCAGTTTCCGCCGGACCTACGAGCAGTACTTC
TRBJ2-6	TRBV6-1	few	-	CATLGGLRSSGANVLTF	TGTGCCACCCTAGGGGGTCTTCGATCTTCTGGGGCCAACGTCCTGACTTTC
TRBJ2-1	TRBV3-1	many	-	CASSQGAGVNEQFF	TGTGCCAGCAGCCAGGGGGCAGGGGTCAATGAGCAGTTCTTC
TRBJ2-7	TRBV3-1	-	TRBD2	CVSNSGLAGVGEQYF	TGTGTCAGCAACTCGGGACTAGCGGGGGTTGGCGAGCAGTACTTC
TRBJ1-2	TRBV3-1	many	TRBD1	CASSTRQGANYGYTF	TGTGCCAGCAGCACCCGACAGGGGGCGAACTATGGCTACACCTTC